Following are 10 T cell receptor beta chains from one sample sequenced in a study of vaccination and CD4 T cells after COVID-19. Time point described: late sampling 161 to 241 days after vaccination in a few convalescent patients. TCRdb processed the PCR reads anew with MiXCR; each CDR3 protein has one entry. Of around 37,000 distinct CDR3 sequences in the sample, more than 35% were seen once. The sequencing used CD4+ T cells from blood, collected about 7 months after SARS-CoV-2 vaccination. The receptors come from a human donor who had recovered from COVID-19.

This chain uses TRBV9 with TRBJ2-5; D not certain. Germline-derived CDR1 and CDR2 are SGDLS and YYNGEE. V lost 5 bases, J lost 2 bases, and 19 bases lay in between. The CDR3 is 16 amino acids. The DNA of the CDR3 is TGTGCCAGCAGTTTTAATCCCAGGCCCCCTCAAGAGACCCAGTACTTC. This codes for CASSFNPRPPQETQYF. Variable domain in full (rest from reference TRBV9 and TRBJ2-5): DSGVTQTPKHLITATGQRVTLRCSPRSGDLSVYWYQQSLDQGLQFLIQYYNGEERAKGNILERFSAQQFPDLHSELNLSSLELGDSALYFCASSFNPRPPQETQYFGPGTRLLVL.

The chain joins TRBV15 to TRBJ2-2, with D unresolved. V dropped 0 bases and J dropped 5 bases, with 4 bases sitting between them. The CDR3 has 13 residues. Germline V gives CDR1 LNHNV, CDR2 YYDKDF (reference sequence). This CDR3 reads CATSRDLTGELFF. The CDR3 coding sequence is TGTGCCACCAGCAGAGATCTAACCGGGGAGCTGTTTTTT. The full variable domain, rest sourced from reference TRBV15 and TRBJ2-2, is DAMVIQNPRYQVTQFGKPVTLSCSQTLNHNVMYWYQQKSSQAPKLLFHYYDKDFNNEADTPDNFQSRRPNTSFCFLDIRSPGLGDTAMYLCATSRDLTGELFFGEGSRLTVL.

The chain combines TRBV2 with TRBJ2-7; TRBD1 aligns across 7 bases. The CDR3 sequence is 17 residues long. V dropped 11 bases and J dropped 2; count of bases not matched to a gene: 21. Germline V gives CDR1 SNHLY, CDR2 FYNNEI. CDR3 coding DNA: TGTGCCGGCACTTCCCCCCAAAGGACAGGCCAGCCCTACGAGCAGTACTTC. Translation gives CAGTSPQRTGQPYEQYF. The full variable domain, with the rest looked up from reference TRBV2 and TRBJ2-7, is EPEVTQTPSHQVTQMGQEVILRCVPISNHLYFYWYRQILGQKVEFLVSFYNNEISEKSEIFDDQFSVERPDGSNFTLKIRSTKLEDSAMYFCAGTSPQRTGQPYEQYFGPGTRLTVT.

The genes are TRBV7-9 and TRBJ1-1, with no clear D. CDR3 length equals 12 residues. The germline gives CDR1 SEHNR, CDR2 FQNEAQ (reference sequence). Trimming stripped 2 bases from V and 5 bases from J, with 6 bases between. CDR3 DNA sequence: TGTGCCAGCAGCTTATCGGTAACTGAAGCTTTCTTT. Its protein product is CASSLSVTEAFF.

The chain links TRBV6-4 to TRBJ1-5, with D maybe TRBD1 (6 bases). Germline CDR1 and CDR2: MRHNA and SNTAGT. V lost 6 bases to trimming and J lost 9 bases, with 21 bases between them. The CDR3 sequence is 15 residues long. Here the CDR3 reads CASRLRGPGCWPQHF. CDR3 in DNA: TGTGCCAGCAGACTCAGGGGACCGGGGTGTTGGCCCCAGCATTTT.

This rearrangement joins TRBV20-1 to TRBJ2-5, with TRBD1 identical over 7 bases. V trimming: 1 base; J trimming: 5 bases; junction bases outside the gene matches: 7. The CDR3 runs 14 residues. Germline CDR1 DFQATT, CDR2 SNEGSKA (reference sequence). This CDR3 is CSARATGFTETQYF. CDR3 nucleotides: TGCAGTGCTAGAGCGACAGGGTTCACGGAGACCCAGTACTTC.

The rearrangement links TRBV10-2 to TRBJ1-6, with 7 bases fitting TRBD1. Trimming at V came to 0 bases and at J to 11 bases, leaving 4 bases not matched to a gene. The CDR3 totals 14 residues. In germline, CDR1 is WSHSY, CDR2 SAAADI. The CDR3 region is CASSESTGYTPLHF. Written as DNA, the CDR3 is TGCGCCAGCAGTGAGTCGACAGGGTATACACCCCTCCACTTT.

This sequence joins TRBV4-1 and TRBJ1-5; D not certain. With 1 base removed from V and 0 bases from J, the gap between germline ends came to 10 bases. The germline CDR1 and CDR2 sequences are MGHRA and YSYEKL. CDR3 length: 16 amino acids. CDR3 sequence (DNA): TGCGCCAGCAGCCAAGGGTTGACTTATAGCAATCAGCCCCAGCATTTT. Encoded protein: CASSQGLTYSNQPQHF.

V gene TRBV20-1 combines with J gene TRBJ2-7; 13 nucleotides align to TRBD2. This CDR3 contains 17 residues. The ends lost 1 base at V and 3 bases at J; junction bases unmatched: 9. The germline V gene has CDR1 DFQATT and CDR2 SNEGSKA (reference sequence). This chain's CDR3 is CSARVGGGLAGFYEQYF. The CDR3 nucleotides are TGCAGTGCTAGAGTGGGGGGGGGACTAGCGGGGTTCTACGAGCAGTACTTC.

The CDR3 region has the DNA TGTGCCAGCAGTATCCTGACTAGCGGGAGTATCAATGAGCAGTTCTTC. It specifies CASSILTSGSINEQFF. This chain connects TRBV27 to TRBJ2-1; 12 positions agree with TRBD2. Germline loops: CDR1 MNHEY, CDR2 SMNVEV (reference sequence). The V and J ends lost 5 bases and 6 bases, in that order; junction bases with no gene match: 8. The length of the CDR3 is 16 residues.